This T cell receptor (beta chain) was recorded in a study of vaccination and CD4 T cells after COVID-19. In its sample, this clonotype was seen a few times. No antigen is known for it. The treatment here: 10-day PBMC culture with coronavirus spike peptide pools or control peptides (ViraFEST assay). The assay that was used to sequence DNA from cultured CD4+ T cells was the Oncomine TCR Beta short-read assay. TCRdb redid the calling of the PCR reads with MiXCR, one entry per CDR3 protein. Altogether around 19,000 distinct CDR3 sequences are present, around 48% being singletons, with the ten largest covering about 4%. The sample was CD4+ T cells from blood, cultured in vitro. This receptor was obtained from a human donor who had recovered from COVID-19.

CDR3 coding DNA: TGTGCCAGAACGCCAGCGGGAGGGTGGAATGAGCAGTTCTTC. Translated: CARTPAGGWNEQFF. The chain employs TRBV7-3 and TRBJ2-1; 10 positions match TRBD2. Germline values: CDR1 SGHTA, CDR2 FQGTGA. The CDR3 covers 14 residues. After removal of 9 bases from V and 7 bases from J, the junction contained 9 bases not matched to a gene.